This T cell receptor (beta chain) was recovered during a study of OX40 agonist ivuxolimab in advanced cancers. Sequenced by immunoSEQ multiplex PCR; TCRdb stores in-frame clones only, minus some. The repertoire consists of about 86,000 clones, with 85% to 90% occurring once and the leading ten covering roughly 0.19%. The CDR3 has 15 amino acids. Germline CDR1 MDHEN, CDR2 SYDVKM. Trimming took 6 bases from V and 7 from J, leaving 16 bases between them. This sample comprised CD4+ or CD8+ T cells sorted from blood, obtained in a trial of the OX40 agonist ivuxolimab. The TCR sequence derives from an adult with an advanced solid tumor such as melanoma, head and neck, liver or kidney cancer. The genes are TRBV28 and TRBJ1-6; D gene unclear. The CDR3 loop reads CASRTAGMTNSPLHF. The DNA for the CDR3 is TGTGCCAGCAGGACGGCAGGTATGACGAATTCACCCCTCCACTTT. Full variable domain (rest looked up from reference TRBV28 and TRBJ1-6): DVKVTQSSRYLVKRTGEKVFLECVQDMDHENMFWYRQDPGLGLRLIYFSYDVKMKEKGDIPEGYSVSREKKERFSLILESASTNQTSMYLCASRTAGMTNSPLHFGNGTRLTVT.